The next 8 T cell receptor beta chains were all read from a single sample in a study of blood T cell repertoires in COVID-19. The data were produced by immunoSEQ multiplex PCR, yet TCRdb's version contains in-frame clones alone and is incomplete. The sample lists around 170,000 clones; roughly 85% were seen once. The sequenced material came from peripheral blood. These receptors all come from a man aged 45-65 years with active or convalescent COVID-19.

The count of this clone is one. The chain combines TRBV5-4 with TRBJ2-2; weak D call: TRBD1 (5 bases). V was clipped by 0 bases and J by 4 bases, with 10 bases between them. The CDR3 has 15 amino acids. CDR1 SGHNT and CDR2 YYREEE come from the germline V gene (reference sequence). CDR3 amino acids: CASSLEGFGTGELFF. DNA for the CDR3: TGTGCCAGCAGCTTGGAGGGGTTCGGCACCGGGGAGCTGTTTTTT. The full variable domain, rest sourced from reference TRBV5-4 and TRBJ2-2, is ETGVTQSPTHLIKTRGQQVTLRCSSQSGHNTVSWYQQALGQGPQFIFQYYREEENGRGNFPPRFSGLQFPNYSSELNVNALELDDSALYLCASSLEGFGTGELFFGEGSRLTVL.

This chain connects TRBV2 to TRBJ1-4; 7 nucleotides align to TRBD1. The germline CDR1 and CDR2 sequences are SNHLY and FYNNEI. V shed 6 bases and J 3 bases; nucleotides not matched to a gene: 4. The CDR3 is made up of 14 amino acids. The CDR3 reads CASSYRGANEKLFF. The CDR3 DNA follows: TGTGCCAGCAGCTACAGGGGTGCTAATGAAAAACTGTTTTTT.

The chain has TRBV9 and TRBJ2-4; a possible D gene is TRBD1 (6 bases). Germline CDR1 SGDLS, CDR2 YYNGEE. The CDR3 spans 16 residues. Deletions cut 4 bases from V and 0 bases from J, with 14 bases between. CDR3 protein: CASSTLDSSAKNIQYF. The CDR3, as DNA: TGTGCCAGCAGCACGCTGGACAGCTCAGCCAAAAACATTCAGTACTTC.

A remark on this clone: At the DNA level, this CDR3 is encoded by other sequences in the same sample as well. The CDR3 DNA sequence: TGTGCCAGCAGCTCACTAGCGGGAGCCTACAATGAGCAGTTCTTC. It yields the protein CASSSLAGAYNEQFF. The J gene is TRBJ2-1, the V gene TRBV5-4; 11 nucleotides align to TRBD2. V was pared by 3 bases and J by 2 bases, with 1 base of the junction left unmatched. This CDR3 spans 15 amino acids. Germline V lookup: CDR1 SGHNT, CDR2 YYREEE (reference sequence).

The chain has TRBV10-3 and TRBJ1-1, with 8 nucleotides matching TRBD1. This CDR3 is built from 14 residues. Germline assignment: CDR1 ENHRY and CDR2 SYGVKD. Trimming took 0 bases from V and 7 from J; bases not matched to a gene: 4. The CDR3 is CAISESQGAGEAFF. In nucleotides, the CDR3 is TGTGCCATCAGTGAGTCCCAGGGGGCGGGTGAAGCTTTCTTT.

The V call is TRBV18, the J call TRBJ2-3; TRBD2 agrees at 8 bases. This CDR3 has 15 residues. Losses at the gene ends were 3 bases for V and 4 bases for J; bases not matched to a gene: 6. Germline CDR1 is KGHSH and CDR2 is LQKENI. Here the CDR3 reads CASSPQAGASDTQYF. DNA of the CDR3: TGTGCCAGCTCACCTCAAGCGGGAGCGTCAGATACGCAGTATTTT. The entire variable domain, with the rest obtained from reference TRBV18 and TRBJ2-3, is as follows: NAGVMQNPRHLVRRRGQEARLRCSPMKGHSHVYWYRQLPEEGLKFMVYLQKENIIDESGMPKERFSAEFPKEGPSILRIQQVVRGDSAAYFCASSPQAGASDTQYFGPGTRLTVL.

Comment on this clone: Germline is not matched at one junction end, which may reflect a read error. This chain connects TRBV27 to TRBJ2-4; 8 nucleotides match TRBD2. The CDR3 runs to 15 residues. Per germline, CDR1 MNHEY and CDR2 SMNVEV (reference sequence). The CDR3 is CARGGQRERGDIQYF. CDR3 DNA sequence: TGCGCGAGGGGCGGTCAGCGGGAGCGAGGGGACATTCAGTACTTC.

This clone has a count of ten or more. CDR3 DNA: TGCGCCAGCAGCGAAACTACTTATACGCAGTATTTT. Its protein is CASSETTYTQYF. The chain is built from TRBV5-1 and TRBJ2-3; D not certain. This CDR3 has 12 amino acids. Germline assignment: CDR1 SGHRS and CDR2 YFSETQ. With 4 bases removed from V and 7 bases from J, the gap between germline ends came to 10 bases.